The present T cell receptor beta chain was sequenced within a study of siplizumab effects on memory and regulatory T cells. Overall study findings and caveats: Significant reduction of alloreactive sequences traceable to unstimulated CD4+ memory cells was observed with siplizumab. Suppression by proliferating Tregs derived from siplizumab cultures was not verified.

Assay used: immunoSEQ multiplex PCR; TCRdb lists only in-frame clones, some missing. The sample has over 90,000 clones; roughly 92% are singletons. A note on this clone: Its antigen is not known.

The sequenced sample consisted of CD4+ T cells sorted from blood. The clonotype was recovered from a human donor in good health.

CDR3: CASSVTIGPSDYNEQFF. The CDR3 region has the DNA TGTGCCAGCAGCGTAACTATTGGGCCGTCGGACTACAATGAGCAGTTCTTC. This chain uses TRBV9 with TRBJ2-1; D is uncertain. This CDR3 spans 17 amino acids. Trimming removed 1 base at V and 3 bases at J, with 17 bases between. Per germline, CDR1 SGDLS and CDR2 YYNGEE.